In its sample, the clone carrying this TCR beta chain was seen many times. Antigen: not known. The data are from a study of CD8 T cells in ankylosing spondylitis. Researchers built TCR beta libraries using quantitative 5'-RACE with molecular barcodes. One entry per CDR3 protein results from TCRdb running MiXCR on the 5' RACE reads. This sample has roughly 180,000 distinct CDR3 sequences, with approximately 12% found just once. The CDR3 length is 15 residues. V lost 3 bases and J lost 1, with 13 bases in between. Germline lookup yields CDR1 SGHTA and CDR2 FQGTGA. Study conclusions and caveats: Ankylosing spondylitis blood seemed to carry a telltale TCR beta motif made of fewer than 10 highly homologous variants. The study looked at matched synovial fluid samples from ankylosing spondylitis patients. Disease-linked clones were reported to be significantly enriched there.

The rearrangement links TRBV7-3 to TRBJ2-7; D remains unclear. The receptor was isolated from a female donor with ankylosing spondylitis or in good health (not recorded which). Input material: blood, either unsorted or a sorted T cell fraction (not recorded which). The CDR3 sequence is CASSFGPDFSYEQYF. The DNA of the CDR3 is TGTGCCAGCAGCTTCGGGCCCGATTTTTCCTACGAGCAGTACTTC.